This entry concerns a single T cell receptor beta chain. Its antigen is not identified. TCR beta CDR3 regions were amplified from RNA transcripts. An initial round of RT-PCR targeting the TCR CDR3 relied on the HTBI primer set. Using its own MiXCR run on the multiplex PCR reads, TCRdb lists one record per CDR3 protein. The sample lists roughly 720,000 distinct CDR3 sequences, roughly a sixth seen once, with about 16% in the top ten. This sample stems from a study of T cells in Graves' hyperthyroidism and ophthalmopathy. This CDR3 spans 15 amino acids. The germline V and J ends were trimmed by 2 bases and 5 bases, with 13 bases remaining between them. Notes on the study in general: Ophthalmopathy could be told apart from stable hyperthyroidism with a 13 V-J model. Clonotypes that were expanded in thyroid above 0.001 mostly appeared in blood too.

The V and J genes are TRBV12-3 or TRBV12-4 and TRBJ2-1, with D possibly TRBD1 on 5 matching bases. The sequence came from a middle-aged man with Graves' hyperthyroidism. The sample was blood. The CDR3 spells CASSLTQAGNNEQFF. CDR3 nucleotides: TGTGCCAGCAGTTTAACTCAGGCAGGGAACAATGAGCAGTTCTTC.